The 27 T cell receptor beta chains in this list originate from one sample, sequenced in a study of response to subunit inactivated influenza vaccine. TCRdb re-called the RT-PCR reads with MiXCR, one entry per CDR3 protein. The sample has hundreds of thousands of distinct CDR3 sequences; roughly 27% are singletons. The starting material was CD4+ T cells sorted from PBMCs, obtained roughly 5 days after vaccination. The source of these receptors is a man aged 45-65 years who received an inactivated influenza vaccine.

This clonotype was seen repeatedly, ten times or more. J is TRBJ1-4 and V is TRBV12-3 or TRBV12-4; no definite D call. This CDR3 contains 12 residues. Trimming pared 6 bases from V and 8 bases from J, leaving 10 bases between. CDR3 DNA: TGTGCCAGCAGCCCCGTCGGAGAAAAACTGTTTTTT. This translates into CASSPVGEKLFF.

The J gene is TRBJ1-6, the V gene TRBV12-3 or TRBV12-4; a weak D match, TRBD1 (5 bases). Between the trimmed V and J ends, which lost 5 bases and 4 bases, there was a span of 9 bases. The CDR3 consists of 14 residues. CDR3 amino acids: CASSLREYNSPLHF. CDR3 coding DNA: TGTGCCAGCAGTCTCAGGGAGTATAATTCACCCCTCCACTTT.

The CDR3 sequence is CASSLLGTRETQYF. The CDR3 DNA reads as TGTGCCAGCAGCTTATTAGGGACGAGAGAGACCCAGTACTTC. The gene calls are TRBV7-9 and TRBJ2-5; TRBD1 or TRBD2 may be the D gene (5 bases each). V was pared by 2 bases and J by 4 bases, with 11 bases between. The CDR3 sequence is 14 residues long. CDR1 and CDR2 (germline): SEHNR, FQNEAQ (reference sequence).

The CDR3 is CLWGGTTGYEQYF. The CDR3 DNA reads TGCTTGTGGGGCGGGACTACGGGGTACGAGCAGTACTTC. V is TRBV20-1 and J is TRBJ2-7; 7 nucleotides agree with TRBD2. Germline lookup yields CDR1 DFQATT and CDR2 SNEGSKA (reference sequence). The CDR3 totals 13 residues.

This chain links TRBV5-1 with TRBJ1-1; D gene ambiguous. The CDR3 runs 14 residues. Looked up from germline, CDR1 is SGHRS and CDR2 is YFSETQ. With 1 base removed from V and 5 bases from J, the gap between germline ends came to 12 bases. The CDR3: CASSLSGPRTEAFF. The CDR3 DNA is TGCGCCAGCAGCTTGTCCGGCCCGAGGACTGAAGCTTTCTTT.

This chain links TRBV7-9 with TRBJ1-2; unclear D gene. Trimming took 1 base from V and 4 from J, leaving 7 bases between them. The CDR3 length is 13 residues. The germline V gene has CDR1 SEHNR and CDR2 FQNEAQ (reference sequence). CDR3 nucleotide sequence: TGTGCCAGCAGCTTAGACGGCGGCTATGGCTACACCTTC. Amino acid sequence: CASSLDGGYGYTF.

The chain uses TRBV5-1 and TRBJ2-7; D possibly corresponds to TRBD2 (8 bases). Germline V gene sequence: CDR1 SGHRS, CDR2 YFSETQ. The germline V and J ends were trimmed by 0 bases and 1 base, with 14 bases remaining between them. CDR3 length: 16 amino acids. CDR3 DNA: TGCGCCAGCAGCTTGGATAGCGGGACAGTTTCCTACGAGCAGTACTTC. Its protein is CASSLDSGTVSYEQYF.

This chain links TRBV30 with TRBJ2-1, with D possibly being TRBD1 (6 bases). Trimming left V 6 bases short and J 2 bases short, with 20 bases between. The CDR3 spans 16 residues. CDR1 GTSNPN and CDR2 SVGIG come from the germline V gene (reference sequence). The CDR3 is CACRTSGQNTYNEQFF. For the CDR3, the DNA is TGTGCCTGTCGAACCTCCGGACAGAATACCTACAATGAGCAGTTCTTC.

Concerning this clonotype: A read error may produce the germline difference seen at one junction end. J is TRBJ2-7 and V is TRBV6-5; perhaps TRBD1 as D (5 bases). This CDR3 has 15 residues. The germline V gene has CDR1 MNHEY and CDR2 SVGAGI. The CDR3 loop is CVSSYSEPGLTEQYF. In DNA form, the CDR3 reads TGTGTCAGCAGTTACTCGGAGCCAGGGCTAACGGAGCAGTACTTC.

This clonotype was seen a few times. The chain carries TRBV12-3 or TRBV12-4 and TRBJ1-2; 9 nucleotides match TRBD1. Unmatched junction bases numbered 5, after V lost 7 bases and J lost 2 bases. The CDR3 extends over 14 amino acids. In DNA, the CDR3 is TGTGCCAGCAACCCAGGACAGGGGAACTATGGCTACACCTTC. This translates into CASNPGQGNYGYTF.

This sequence joins TRBV7-2 and TRBJ2-5, with D perhaps matching TRBD2 (5 bases). CDR1 SGHTA and CDR2 FQGNSA come from the germline V gene. V was trimmed by 4 bases and J by 3 bases, leaving 15 bases between them. The CDR3 consists of 15 residues. This CDR3 reads CASSSQVTREETQYF. The DNA for the CDR3 is TGTGCCAGCAGCTCACAAGTAACTAGAGAAGAGACCCAGTACTTC.

This chain connects TRBV9 to TRBJ2-7; maybe TRBD1 (6 bases). The germline V gene has CDR1 SGDLS and CDR2 YYNGEE. V gave up 2 bases and J gave up 7 bases, with 16 bases separating them. The CDR3 contains 14 residues. The CDR3 DNA follows: TGTGCCAGCAGCGTTACAGGGCCTTCGAGAGAGCAGTACTTC. Translating it yields CASSVTGPSREQYF.

The gene calls are TRBV5-6 and TRBJ2-3; TRBD2 aligns across 11 bases. The CDR3 runs 16 residues. The germline gives CDR1 SGHDT, CDR2 YYEEEE. With V trimmed by 1 base and J by 4 bases, 5 bases remained unmatched. The CDR3 DNA reads TGTGCCAGCAGCTTGTCGGTAGCGGGAGGGCCAGATACGCAGTATTTT. This gives the protein CASSLSVAGGPDTQYF.

The chain employs TRBV11-1 and TRBJ2-5, with 7 bases aligning to TRBD2. The CDR3 contains 18 residues. The V gene's germline CDR1 is SGHAT and CDR2 FQDESV (reference sequence). J gave up 5 bases and V 8 bases, and 23 bases lay outside the gene matches. CDR3 residues: CASRRIGSRREYGETQYF. CDR3 bases: TGTGCCAGCCGTCGTATCGGCTCGCGGCGGGAGTACGGGGAGACCCAGTACTTC.

The CDR3 sequence is CASRERRTGDPLNTEAFF. In DNA form, the CDR3 reads TGTGCCAGCAGAGAAAGGAGGACTGGAGACCCCCTGAACACTGAAGCTTTCTTT. The V call is TRBV2, the J call TRBJ1-1; D gene uncertain. Germline V lookup: CDR1 SNHLY, CDR2 FYNNEI. The germline V and J ends were trimmed by 6 bases and 0 bases, with 23 bases remaining between them. There are 18 residues in the CDR3.

This chain uses TRBV5-5 with TRBJ2-1; 9 bases match TRBD1. The V gene end was trimmed by 0 bases and the J gene end by 7 bases; junction bases not matched to a gene: 8. The germline gives CDR1 SGHKS, CDR2 YYEKEE (reference sequence). The CDR3 totals 16 residues. CDR3 protein: CASSLGPGTGLNEQFF. The CDR3 coding sequence is TGTGCCAGCAGCTTGGGCCCCGGGACAGGGTTGAATGAGCAGTTCTTC.

CDR3 loop: CASLPLLAGVSDTQYF. The CDR3 bases are TGTGCCAGCCTTCCCCTACTAGCGGGAGTTTCAGATACGCAGTATTTT. The chain couples TRBV6-1 to TRBJ2-3, with 11 nucleotides matching TRBD2. Germline CDR1 reads MNHNS; CDR2 reads SASEGT. Trimming at V came to 8 bases and at J to 4 bases, leaving 11 bases not matched to a gene. The CDR3 covers 16 residues.

This clonotype was observed a handful of times. The chain recombines TRBV5-4 with TRBJ1-2; 7 bases fit TRBD1. The germline V gene has CDR1 SGHNT and CDR2 YYREEE (reference sequence). J was trimmed by 7 bases and V by 0 bases; bases with no gene match: 21. There are 19 residues in the CDR3. Here the CDR3 reads CASSLVDVFLTGPGRGYTF. The DNA of the CDR3 is TGTGCCAGCAGCTTGGTGGACGTTTTCCTGACAGGGCCGGGACGTGGCTACACCTTC.

The chain is built from TRBV7-2 and TRBJ2-1; 10 nucleotides agree with TRBD2. The CDR3 totals 16 residues. V lost 5 bases to trimming and J lost 1 base; unmatched junction nucleotides: 5. In germline, CDR1 is SGHTA, CDR2 FQGNSA. CDR3 DNA: TGTGCCAGCAGCGCCCCACTAGCGGGGTCCTACAATGAGCAGTTCTTC. It specifies CASSAPLAGSYNEQFF.

The sample holds a few counts of this clonotype. As DNA, the CDR3 is TGTGCCAGCAGTGAGAAGCGGGGGCCTGGGGATGAGCAGTTCTTC. Translation gives CASSEKRGPGDEQFF. This chain uses TRBV6-1 with TRBJ2-1; 8 nucleotides agree with TRBD2. This CDR3 comprises 15 residues. Losses at the gene ends were 3 bases for V and 8 bases for J; bases not matched to a gene: 9. Germline values: CDR1 MNHNS, CDR2 SASEGT.

This clonotype was seen only a few times. V gene TRBV6-1 combines with J gene TRBJ2-1, with 8 nucleotides matching TRBD1. The CDR3 loop spans 14 amino acids. Germline assignment: CDR1 MNHNS and CDR2 SASEGT. Unmatched junction bases numbered 2, after V lost 7 bases and J lost 0 bases. The chain's CDR3 is CASKDRGSYNEQFF. The CDR3 region has the DNA TGTGCCAGCAAAGACAGGGGCTCCTACAATGAGCAGTTCTTC.

J is TRBJ2-7 and V is TRBV7-2; a possible D gene is TRBD2 (5 bases). The CDR3 consists of 16 residues. The V and J ends lost 4 bases and 4 bases respectively, with 20 bases between them. Germline V lookup: CDR1 SGHTA, CDR2 FQGNSA. The CDR3 sequence is CASSYPGKQNPYEQYF. The CDR3 DNA is TGTGCCAGCAGCTACCCCGGGAAACAGAATCCTTACGAGCAGTACTTC.

This clonotype was seen a handful of times. The V and J genes are TRBV29-1 and TRBJ2-1; TRBD1 aligns across 9 bases. Germline loops: CDR1 SQVTM, CDR2 ANQGSEA. The CDR3 length is 14 residues. Trimming cost V 6 bases and J 7 bases; bases outside gene matches: 10. CDR3: CSVNSGTGWNEQFF. In DNA, the CDR3 is TGCAGCGTCAACTCCGGGACAGGGTGGAATGAGCAGTTCTTC.

This clonotype was seen more than once but under ten times. The CDR3 nucleotides read TGTGCCAGCGGACAGCACTCTGGAAACACCATATATTTT. Encoded protein: CASGQHSGNTIYF. The chain couples TRBV12-3 or TRBV12-4 to TRBJ1-3; D may be TRBD1 (6 bases). This CDR3 has 13 amino acids. The V and J ends lost 8 bases and 0 bases respectively, with 8 bases between them.

This chain connects TRBV4-3 to TRBJ1-4; the match to TRBD1 covers 8 bases. The CDR3 loop spans 17 amino acids. V dropped 1 base and J dropped 6; count of bases not matched to a gene: 10. Per the germline V gene, CDR1 is LGHNA and CDR2 is YSLEER. CDR3 region: CASSQVFRTGRDEKLFF. The CDR3 DNA sequence: TGCGCCAGCAGCCAAGTTTTTAGGACAGGGAGGGATGAAAAACTGTTTTTT.

This chain uses TRBV18 with TRBJ2-5; 13 nucleotides agree with TRBD2. With 5 bases clipped from V and 4 bases from J, the junction kept 10 bases outside the gene matches. Germline CDR1 and CDR2: KGHSH and LQKENI. The CDR3 spans 17 residues. The CDR3 sequence: CASSSGLAGVNRETQYF. CDR3 nucleotides: TGTGCCAGCTCATCCGGACTAGCGGGAGTAAATCGAGAGACCCAGTACTTC.

The chain has TRBV29-1 and TRBJ1-4; 9 positions agree with TRBD1. V dropped 5 bases and J dropped 7; count of bases not matched to a gene: 5. CDR1 is SQVTM, CDR2 ANQGSEA, per germline. The CDR3 totals 13 residues. Written as DNA, the CDR3 is TGCAGCGTTTCGACAGGGGGGATTGAAAAACTGTTTTTT. The encoded protein is CSVSTGGIEKLFF.